Each of the 17 T cell receptor beta chains below was sequenced from the same sample in a study of blood T cell repertoires in COVID-19. Here immunoSEQ multiplex PCR was the method, and the copy in TCRdb shows in-frame clones only, minus some. Among over 200,000 clones, roughly 86% were seen once, and the ten largest hold 2.7%. What was sequenced was peripheral blood. Receptors were obtained from a woman between 55 and 75 years old with acute or convalescent COVID-19.

The chain has TRBV30 and TRBJ1-1, with D hard to call. The V gene's germline CDR1 is GTSNPN and CDR2 SVGIG (reference sequence). Trimming cost V 5 bases and J 5 bases, with 9 bases left between them. This CDR3 has 11 residues. The CDR3 DNA sequence: TGTGCCTGGGGGCGGGTAACTGAAGCTTTCTTT. This translates into CAWGRVTEAFF. The full variable domain, completed using reference TRBV30 and TRBJ1-1, is SQTIHQWPATLVQPVGSPLSLECTVEGTSNPNLYWYRQAAGRGLQLLFYSVGIGQISSEVPQNLSASRPQDRQFILSSKKLLLSDSGFYLCAWGRVTEAFFGQGTRLTVV.

V usage is TRBV6-2 or TRBV6-3 and J usage is TRBJ2-7; 10 bases are shared with TRBD1. The CDR3 loop spans 15 amino acids. V lost 5 bases to trimming and J lost 4 bases; unmatched junction nucleotides: 8. From germline, CDR1 is MNHEY and CDR2 SVGEGT. The CDR3 DNA reads as TGTGCCAGCAGTCTTCGATCGGACAGGGGGTACGAGCAGTACTTC. Translating it yields CASSLRSDRGYEQYF.

This clone was counted a single time. V usage is TRBV30 and J usage is TRBJ1-4; a possible D gene is TRBD1 (6 bases). The V and J ends lost 0 bases and 10 bases respectively, with 15 bases between them. CDR3 length: 14 residues. Germline V gives CDR1 GTSNPN, CDR2 SVGIG (reference sequence). DNA of the CDR3: TGTGCCTGGAGTGTACAAACAGGGTGGGGAAAACTGTTTTTT. It codes for CAWSVQTGWGKLFF.

This clone was counted a single time. The V and J genes are TRBV19 and TRBJ2-3; tentatively, D is TRBD1 (6 bases). Germline CDR1 LNHDA, CDR2 SQIVND (reference sequence). Trimming took 7 bases from V and 2 from J, leaving 10 bases between them. The CDR3 is 13 amino acids. The chain's CDR3 is CASKGGYTDTQYF. CDR3 in DNA: TGTGCCAGTAAAGGGGGTTACACAGATACGCAGTATTTT.

V usage is TRBV5-4 and J usage is TRBJ1-5; D is unresolved. CDR1 and CDR2 (germline): SGHNT, YYREEE (reference sequence). V was clipped by 0 bases and J by 7 bases, with 11 bases between them. CDR3 length: 14 residues. CDR3 nucleotides: TGTGCCAGCAGCTTGGCCGGTACGAAGCAGCCCCAGCATTTT. It translates to CASSLAGTKQPQHF.

The chain employs TRBV5-1 and TRBJ2-5; D may be TRBD1 (5 bases). Trimming took 5 bases from V and 7 from J, leaving 18 bases between them. From germline, CDR1 is SGHRS and CDR2 YFSETQ. CDR3 length: 14 residues. CDR3 sequence reads: CASRVRTIQGTQYF. CDR3 sequence (DNA): TGCGCCAGCAGGGTACGGACCATCCAGGGGACCCAGTACTTC. The variable domain in full, completed from reference TRBV5-1 and TRBJ2-5, reads KAGVTQTPRYLIKTRGQQVTLSCSPISGHRSVSWYQQTPGQGLQFLFEYFSETQRNKGNFPGRFSGRQFSNSRSEMNVSTLELGDSALYLCASRVRTIQGTQYFGPGTRLLVL.

The chain carries TRBV14 and TRBJ2-7; 8 bases map to TRBD1. CDR1 is SGHDN and CDR2 is FVKESK in the germline V gene. V shed 4 bases, J shed 12 bases, and the junction held 5 bases outside the gene matches. CDR3 size: 11 residues. The CDR3 loop is CASSPDRESYF. CDR3 bases: TGTGCCAGCAGCCCGGACAGGGAGTCGTACTTC.

This clone is a singleton in its sample. The V call is TRBV19, the J call TRBJ1-1, with unresolved D. In germline, CDR1 is LNHDA, CDR2 SQIVND (reference sequence). CDR3 length equals 15 residues. The germline V and J ends were trimmed by 1 base and 4 bases, with 13 bases remaining between them. In DNA form, the CDR3 reads TGTGCCAGTAGTATAGCCCGCGGGGTGGCCACTGAAGCTTTCTTT. As protein: CASSIARGVATEAFF.

The V and J genes are TRBV10-2 and TRBJ2-3; 13 bases agree with TRBD2. The junction had 3 bases not matched to a gene; V was cut back by 6 bases and J by 3 bases. Germline assignment: CDR1 WSHSY and CDR2 SAAADI. The CDR3 has 15 amino acids. CDR3 region: CASSSGLAGTDTQYF. CDR3 coding DNA: TGCGCCAGCAGCTCGGGACTAGCGGGAACAGATACGCAGTATTTT.

The rearrangement uses TRBV29-1 and TRBJ2-3; D uncertain. This CDR3 comprises 16 residues. Germline CDR1 is SQVTM and CDR2 is ANQGSEA. V shed 6 bases and J shed 0 bases, with 19 bases lying between them. CDR3 coding DNA: TGCAGCGTCCCTCACAACGGGTTTAAGAGCACAGATACGCAGTATTTT. Translation gives CSVPHNGFKSTDTQYF.

The chain is built from TRBV15 and TRBJ1-2, with D possibly matching TRBD1 (6 bases). Germline lookup yields CDR1 LNHNV and CDR2 YYDKDF (reference sequence). Trimming pared 1 base from V and 7 bases from J, leaving 16 bases between. This CDR3 has 15 residues. The CDR3, as DNA: TGTGCCACCAGCAGAGGCGGGAGGGGGTCCGTTGGCTACACCTTC. Its translation is CATSRGGRGSVGYTF. Combining the CDR3 with reference TRBV15 and TRBJ1-2 gives the whole variable domain DAMVIQNPRYQVTQFGKPVTLSCSQTLNHNVMYWYQQKSSQAPKLLFHYYDKDFNNEADTPDNFQSRRPNTSFCFLDIRSPGLGDTAMYLCATSRGGRGSVGYTFGSGTRLTVV.

This clone has only one observation. The chain couples TRBV2 to TRBJ2-5, with 8 bases that match TRBD2. CDR1 and CDR2 from the germline V gene are SNHLY and FYNNEI. The CDR3 is made up of 15 amino acids. The J segment lost 2 bases and the V segment lost 5 bases, leaving 7 bases of the junction unmatched. CDR3 loop: CASSSQGTRQETQYF. In nucleotides, the CDR3 is TGTGCCAGCAGTTCTCAGGGGACTAGGCAAGAGACCCAGTACTTC.

The chain employs TRBV10-3 and TRBJ2-3; D remains unclear. The V end was cut by 4 bases, the J end by 3 bases, with 8 bases between. The CDR3 runs to 13 residues. The germline V gene encodes CDR1 ENHRY and CDR2 SYGVKD. The CDR3 DNA sequence: TGTGCCATCAGTGTAGTAGATACAGATACGCAGTATTTT. Translated: CAISVVDTDTQYF.

This chain links TRBV12-3 or TRBV12-4 with TRBJ1-2; D is unclear. The CDR3 consists of 13 residues. V dropped 5 bases and J dropped 1 base, with 8 bases sitting between them. The CDR3 reads CASSRTFNYGYTF. Written as DNA, the CDR3 is TGTGCCAGCAGTCGGACTTTTAACTATGGCTACACCTTC.

This clone occurred once. This chain joins TRBV12-3 or TRBV12-4 and TRBJ1-2, with D uncertain. CDR3 length equals 13 residues. V lost 1 base and J lost 4, with 7 bases in between. The CDR3 region has the DNA TGTGCCAGCAGTTTAGGTGGAGGCTATGGCTACACCTTC. Translating it yields CASSLGGGYGYTF.

This clone has just a few counts. The V gene is TRBV7-3, the J gene TRBJ2-1; 7 positions agree with TRBD1. V trimming: 1 base; J trimming: 9 bases; junction bases outside the gene matches: 12. This CDR3 has 16 amino acids. Looked up from germline, CDR1 is SGHTA and CDR2 is FQGTGA. CDR3 in amino acids: CASSLNEGAVYSEQFF. The CDR3 DNA reads TGTGCCAGCAGCTTAAATGAGGGGGCCGTCTATAGTGAGCAGTTCTTC.

This chain joins TRBV18 and TRBJ1-1; 8 positions match TRBD1. The CDR3 has 14 residues. Per germline, CDR1 KGHSH and CDR2 LQKENI. V lost 2 bases and J lost 10; bases outside the gene matches: 9. DNA of the CDR3: TGTGCCAGCTCACCAGGGTCAGGGGGCTGGATAGCTTTCTTT. Protein: CASSPGSGGWIAFF.